This T cell receptor beta chain was observed in a study of OX40 agonist ivuxolimab in advanced cancers. Background on the study: Dose-escalation patients had hepatocellular carcinoma, melanoma, renal cell or head and neck cancer.

Data came from immunoSEQ multiplex PCR; TCRdb stores just in-frame clones and leaves some out. The data hold some 90,000 clones, with 75% to 95% observed a single time. Peripheral blood came from all dose cohorts at three timepoints. The V and J ends lost 3 bases and 8 bases respectively, with 7 bases between them. The CDR3 totals 12 residues. Germline-derived CDR1 and CDR2 are SGHTA and FQGNSA. The sequence came from an adult with an advanced solid tumor such as melanoma, head and neck, liver or kidney cancer. This chain joins TRBV7-2 and TRBJ2-2; D remains ambiguous. The sample consisted of CD4+ or CD8+ T cells sorted from blood, taken in a trial of the OX40 agonist ivuxolimab. CDR3 DNA sequence: TGTGCCAGCAGCTTGGTTGGGGGGGAGCTGTTTTTT. Protein: CASSLVGGELFF.